This TCR beta chain was identified during a study of CD8 T cells in ankylosing spondylitis. Overall study findings and caveats: Among TCR beta sequences, a motif of several highly homologous variants appeared characteristic of ankylosing spondylitis blood.

It was by quantitative 5'-RACE with molecular barcodes that TCR beta libraries were made. TCRdb passed the 5' RACE reads through MiXCR, listing each CDR3 protein once. Here the sample spans over 400,000 distinct CDR3 sequences, roughly a quarter being singletons. This clonotype showed up just a few times. The antigen remains unidentified. The TCR originated in a male donor with ankylosing spondylitis. The sample was blood, either unsorted or a sorted T cell fraction (not recorded which).

The DNA of the CDR3 is TGTGCCAGCAGCCGACTAGCGGACCACAATGAGCAGTTCTTC. The encoded protein is CASSRLADHNEQFF. The chain has TRBV2 and TRBJ2-1; 9 bases align to TRBD2. The trim removed 6 bases at V and 5 bases at J, leaving 5 bases unmatched. The CDR3 length is 14 residues. Germline loops: CDR1 SNHLY, CDR2 FYNNEI. The variable domain in full, completed from reference TRBV2 and TRBJ2-1, reads EPEVTQTPSHQVTQMGQEVILRCVPISNHLYFYWYRQILGQKVEFLVSFYNNEISEKSEIFDDQFSVERPDGSNFTLKIRSTKLEDSAMYFCASSRLADHNEQFFGPGTRLTVL.